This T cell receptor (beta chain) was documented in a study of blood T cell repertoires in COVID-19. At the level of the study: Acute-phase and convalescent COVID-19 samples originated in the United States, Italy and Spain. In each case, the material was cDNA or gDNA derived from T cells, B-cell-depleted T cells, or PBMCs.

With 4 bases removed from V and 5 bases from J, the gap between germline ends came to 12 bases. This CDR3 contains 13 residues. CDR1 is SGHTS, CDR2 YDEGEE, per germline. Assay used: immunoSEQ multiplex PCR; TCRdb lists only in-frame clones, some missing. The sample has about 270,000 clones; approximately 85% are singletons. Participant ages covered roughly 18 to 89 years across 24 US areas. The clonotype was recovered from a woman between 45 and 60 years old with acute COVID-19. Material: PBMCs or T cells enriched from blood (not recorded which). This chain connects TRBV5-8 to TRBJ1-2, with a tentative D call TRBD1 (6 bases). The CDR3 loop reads CASSLQGFYGYTF. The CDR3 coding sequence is TGTGCCAGCAGCCTCCAGGGGTTTTATGGCTACACCTTC.